This TCR beta chain was captured by sequencing in a study of PD-1 blockade in classical Hodgkin lymphoma. Study-wide points: As was reported, newly diagnosed patients showed lower baseline TCR diversity than healthy donors did. Why the repertoires differ is still unclear, perhaps disease activity or prior therapy.

In regard to this clone: What it binds is unknown.

Time point in this sample: newly diagnosed, previously untreated cHL patient sample. Purified CD4+ T cells were obtained from thawed PBMCs through magnetic negative selection. Comparison samples consisted of PBMCs from newly diagnosed, untreated classical Hodgkin lymphoma. Some clones are missing from TCRdb's copy, which holds only in-frame ones; the method was immunoSEQ multiplex PCR. In the table there are fewer than 40,000 clones, around 89% of which are singletons. Sequencing input: CD4+ T cells from blood. This TCR derives from a human donor with classical Hodgkin lymphoma.

The CDR3 region has the DNA TGTGCCAGCAGCTCCCCGACAGGGGACGAGCAGTACTTC. It specifies CASSSPTGDEQYF. The rearrangement uses TRBV11-3 and TRBJ2-7, with TRBD1 identical over 8 bases. In germline, CDR1 is SGHNT, CDR2 YENEEA. The CDR3 totals 13 residues. With V trimmed by 4 bases and J by 5 bases, 4 bases remained unmatched.